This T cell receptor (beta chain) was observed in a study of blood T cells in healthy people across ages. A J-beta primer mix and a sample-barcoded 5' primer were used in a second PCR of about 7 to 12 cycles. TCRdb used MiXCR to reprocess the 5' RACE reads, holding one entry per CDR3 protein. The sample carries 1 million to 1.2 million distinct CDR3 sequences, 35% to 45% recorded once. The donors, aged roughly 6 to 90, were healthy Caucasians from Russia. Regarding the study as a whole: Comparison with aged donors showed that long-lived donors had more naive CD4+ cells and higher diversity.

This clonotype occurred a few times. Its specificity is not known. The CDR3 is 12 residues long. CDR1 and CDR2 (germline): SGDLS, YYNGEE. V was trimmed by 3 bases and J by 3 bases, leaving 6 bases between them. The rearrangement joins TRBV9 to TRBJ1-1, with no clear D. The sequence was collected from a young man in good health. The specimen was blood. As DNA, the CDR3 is TGTGCCAGCAGCGGATGGGACACTGAAGCTTTCTTT. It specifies CASSGWDTEAFF.